A single TCR beta chain is shown here with its context. Per germline, CDR1 MDHEN and CDR2 SYDVKM. V was clipped by 4 bases and J by 2 bases; unmatched bases: 5. This CDR3 contains 15 residues. Clones were read by immunoSEQ multiplex PCR, and TCRdb kept only the in-frame ones, dropping some. The sample has approximately 61,000 clones, 89% seen once. This specimen belongs to a study of OX40 agonist ivuxolimab in advanced cancers. The genes are TRBV28 and TRBJ2-3, with 8 nucleotides matching TRBD1. The clonotype was recovered from an adult with an advanced solid tumor such as melanoma, head and neck, liver or kidney cancer. The sample here was CD4+ or CD8+ T cells sorted from blood, taken in a trial of the OX40 agonist ivuxolimab. The CDR3 sequence: CASSSGTGVTDTQYF. The CDR3 bases are TGTGCCAGCAGTTCCGGGACAGGAGTCACAGATACGCAGTATTTT.